Shown below are 30 T cell receptor beta chains from a single sample sequenced in a study of shared clonotypes between healthy human individuals. Generated by immunoSEQ multiplex PCR, the TCRdb table keeps only in-frame clones and is missing some. This sample has about 470,000 clones; about four fifths occur once, and the top ten carry around 13%. The sample consisted of PBMCs. These receptors were obtained from a woman aged 40 to 50 in good health. Some clones in this sample may be carry-over from other donors' samples.

The CDR3 bases are TGTGCCAGCAGCTTGACAGGGGTGGGCTACACCTTC. Its protein is CASSLTGVGYTF. This chain joins TRBV5-4 and TRBJ1-2; TRBD1 matches 7 bases. The CDR3 runs to 12 residues. CDR1 and CDR2 from the germline V gene are SGHNT and YYREEE (reference sequence). The trim removed 1 base at V and 8 bases at J, leaving 2 bases unmatched.

The J gene is TRBJ1-3, the V gene TRBV5-6; D remains ambiguous. CDR1 is SGHDT and CDR2 is YYEEEE in the germline V gene. Trimming removed 7 bases from V and 7 bases from J, with 12 bases in between. This CDR3 region has 12 residues. As DNA, the CDR3 is TGTGCCAGCGGATATCAACGGAACACCATATATTTT. Its protein product is CASGYQRNTIYF.

Only one count was recorded for this clone. This sequence joins TRBV13 and TRBJ2-1, with D perhaps TRBD2 (6 bases). The CDR3 totals 15 residues. Trimming removed 5 bases at V and 7 bases at J, with 18 bases between. The germline gives CDR1 PRHDT, CDR2 FYEKMQ (reference sequence). The CDR3 nucleotides are TGTGCCAGCAGCCAGAGGAGGGAAATGAGGAATGAGCAGTTCTTC. Protein product: CASSQRREMRNEQFF.

The chain employs TRBV11-2 and TRBJ2-5; D may be TRBD1 or TRBD2 (6 bases each). V dropped 2 bases and J dropped 4 bases, with 14 bases sitting between them. CDR1 is SGHAT and CDR2 is FQNNGV in the germline V gene. The CDR3 has 15 amino acids. Here the CDR3 reads CASSLRGGGPETQYF. Written as DNA, the CDR3 is TGTGCCAGCAGCTTAAGGGGTGGGGGGCCAGAGACCCAGTACTTC.

The chain combines TRBV4-2 with TRBJ2-1, with D hard to call. Trimming cost V 4 bases and J 7 bases, with 20 bases left between them. The CDR3 consists of 16 residues. Looked up from germline, CDR1 is LGHNA and CDR2 is YNFKEQ. CDR3 nucleotides: TGTGCCAGCAGCCTTAGTCTGGCCGACACGACGAATGAGCAGTTCTTC. Amino acid sequence: CASSLSLADTTNEQFF.

V gene TRBV28 combines with J gene TRBJ2-7; 7 nucleotides line up with TRBD1. Germline V lookup: CDR1 MDHEN, CDR2 SYDVKM. The CDR3 spans 12 residues. V was pared by 11 bases and J by 3 bases, with 7 bases of the junction left unmatched. The CDR3 loop reads CACRTGDYEQYF. CDR3 bases: TGTGCCTGCCGGACAGGCGACTACGAGCAGTACTTC.

The chain couples TRBV25-1 to TRBJ2-1, with 14 bases that match TRBD2. Germline CDR1 is MGHDK and CDR2 is SYGVNS. This CDR3 contains 16 residues. V shed 4 bases, J shed 4 bases, and the junction held 3 bases outside the gene matches. This chain's CDR3 is CASSGLAGGEYNEQFF. The CDR3 DNA reads as TGTGCCAGCAGTGGACTAGCGGGAGGGGAATACAATGAGCAGTTCTTC.

V usage is TRBV18 and J usage is TRBJ1-5, with 8 nucleotides matching TRBD1. The V gene end was trimmed by 3 bases and the J gene end by 0 bases; junction bases not matched to a gene: 4. CDR3 length equals 16 residues. Germline CDR1 is KGHSH and CDR2 is LQKENI. CDR3 sequence: CASSPSTGDSNQPQHF. The CDR3, as DNA: TGTGCCAGCTCACCTTCGACAGGGGATAGCAATCAGCCCCAGCATTTT.

Regarding this clone: A far larger clone is just one base off, so this is likely a read error. V and J are TRBV7-9 and TRBJ2-7, with no clear D. This CDR3 region has 17 residues. V was clipped by 5 bases and J by 2 bases, with 22 bases between them. CDR1 and CDR2 (germline): SEHNR, FQNEAQ (reference sequence). The CDR3 protein is CASSPPWWDGPTYEQYF. As DNA, the CDR3 is TGTGCCAGCAGCCCCCCATGGTGGGATGGGCCGACCTACGAGCAGTACTTC.

The V call is TRBV6-1, the J call TRBJ1-1; weak D call: TRBD1 (5 bases). V dropped 7 bases and J dropped 0 bases, with 15 bases sitting between them. CDR1 MNHNS and CDR2 SASEGT come from the germline V gene. This CDR3 contains 15 residues. The CDR3 loop is CASKKDTTLNTEAFF. DNA for the CDR3: TGTGCCAGCAAGAAGGACACGACTTTGAACACTGAAGCTTTCTTT.

The chain combines TRBV5-8 with TRBJ2-1; no firm D call. The CDR3 length is 13 residues. CDR1 is SGHTS, CDR2 YDEGEE, per germline. Deletions cut 1 base from V and 8 bases from J, with 10 bases between. The CDR3 sequence is CASSLYSLDEQFF. Written as DNA, the CDR3 is TGTGCCAGCAGCTTGTACTCTCTGGATGAGCAGTTCTTC.

The chain recombines TRBV28 with TRBJ2-3, with D perhaps TRBD2 (5 bases). In germline, CDR1 is MDHEN, CDR2 SYDVKM. The ends were cut back, 2 bases at V and 10 bases at J, with 19 bases in the middle. This CDR3 has 15 residues. As DNA, the CDR3 is TGTGCCAGCAGTTTAAGCGGAACCGACACGAATGCGCAGTATTTT. It yields the protein CASSLSGTDTNAQYF.

The rearrangement joins TRBV10-1 to TRBJ1-2; D ambiguous. The CDR3 totals 12 residues. The V gene's germline CDR1 is WNHNN and CDR2 SYGVQD (reference sequence). Trimming cost V 5 bases and J 1 base, with 5 bases left between them. The CDR3 DNA sequence: TGCGCCAGCAGTCTCTTTAACTATGGCTACACCTTC. It encodes CASSLFNYGYTF.

V usage is TRBV2 and J usage is TRBJ1-5, with D perhaps TRBD1 (6 bases). The V end was cut by 6 bases, the J end by 2 bases, with 11 bases between. Germline V CDR1 and CDR2: SNHLY, FYNNEI. This CDR3 spans 14 amino acids. The CDR3 DNA reads as TGTGCCAGCAGCAGGGGTATGCGCAATCAGCCCCAGCATTTT. This encodes CASSRGMRNQPQHF.

The genes are TRBV6-4 and TRBJ2-3, with TRBD2 matching 10 bases. The CDR3 sequence is 16 residues long. V lost 8 bases and J lost 4; bases outside the gene matches: 12. Germline CDR1 and CDR2: MRHNA and SNTAGT. CDR3 amino acids: CASQRSSGSGADTQYF. The CDR3 nucleotides read TGTGCCAGCCAACGGTCTAGCGGGAGCGGGGCAGATACGCAGTATTTT.

This sequence joins TRBV21-1 and TRBJ1-5; the D call in the table, TRBD1, was not verified against the DNA. TRBV21-1 is given as a pseudogene. This CDR3 comprises 18 residues. CDR3 nucleotide sequence: TGTGCCAGCAGCAAATGGAGGACAGGGTTGAAGAGCAATCAGCCCCAGCATTTT. This encodes CASSKWRTGLKSNQPQHF.

This clone was counted a few times. This chain joins TRBV2 and TRBJ1-3, with D unclear. The CDR3 is made up of 12 amino acids. Trimming pared 5 bases from V and 3 bases from J, leaving 5 bases between. Germline assignment: CDR1 SNHLY and CDR2 FYNNEI. The CDR3 loop reads CASSPSGNTIYF. The CDR3 DNA reads as TGTGCCAGCAGTCCCAGTGGAAACACCATATATTTT.

CDR3 sequence reads: CSVEDQASAYNEQFF. The CDR3 DNA sequence: TGCAGCGTTGAAGATCAAGCCTCCGCCTACAATGAGCAGTTCTTC. V usage is TRBV29-1 and J usage is TRBJ2-1; D is uncertain. Germline loops: CDR1 SQVTM, CDR2 ANQGSEA. This CDR3 is 15 amino acids long. V lost 0 bases to trimming and J lost 2 bases, with 11 bases between them.

This clone was seen a handful of times. This chain links TRBV6-4 with TRBJ2-6; TRBD1 matches 8 bases. Germline-derived CDR1 and CDR2 are MRHNA and SNTAGT. V shed 4 bases and J 1 base; nucleotides not matched to a gene: 9. CDR3 size: 18 residues. The CDR3 DNA is TGTGCCAGCAGTGCCTTATCCGGGACAGGTTCTGGGGCCAACGTCCTGACTTTC. This translates into CASSALSGTGSGANVLTF.

The chain uses TRBV9 and TRBJ1-3; D ambiguous. From germline, CDR1 is SGDLS and CDR2 YYNGEE. V gave up 3 bases and J gave up 6 bases, with 7 bases separating them. The CDR3 is 12 residues long. The CDR3 loop is CASSAPENTIYF. In nucleotides, the CDR3 is TGTGCCAGCAGCGCCCCTGAAAACACCATATATTTT.

This clone was counted a few times. V and J are TRBV7-2 and TRBJ1-2, with 9 nucleotides matching TRBD1. CDR1 and CDR2 (germline): SGHTA, FQGNSA. This CDR3 region has 16 residues. J gave up 8 bases and V 4 bases, and 14 bases lay outside the gene matches. For the CDR3, the DNA is TGTGCCAGCAGCTCGACCCCCCCGGGACAGGGATCCGGCTACACCTTC. This codes for CASSSTPPGQGSGYTF.

The chain couples TRBV9 to TRBJ2-2, with D maybe TRBD2 (5 bases). The germline V and J ends were trimmed by 1 base and 7 bases, with 14 bases remaining between them. The CDR3 totals 15 residues. The germline V gene has CDR1 SGDLS and CDR2 YYNGEE. The CDR3 nucleotides read TGTGCCAGCAGCGTATTTCCTAGCCATGGCGGGGAGCTGTTTTTT. Translated: CASSVFPSHGGELFF.

The J gene is TRBJ2-3, the V gene TRBV4-1; 10 bases match TRBD2. The CDR3 totals 18 residues. The V and J ends lost 4 bases and 1 base, in that order; junction bases with no gene match: 11. From germline, CDR1 is MGHRA and CDR2 YSYEKL. Here the CDR3 reads CASSPRALAGVGTDTQYF. The CDR3, as DNA: TGCGCCAGCAGCCCGAGGGCCCTAGCGGGAGTTGGCACAGATACGCAGTATTTT.

The table lists this clone with a few counts. The V and J genes are TRBV25-1 and TRBJ1-1, with a weak D call TRBD1 (5 bases). Trimming removed 11 bases at V and 4 bases at J, with 20 bases between. Germline CDR1 MGHDK, CDR2 SYGVNS. There are 14 residues in the CDR3. The CDR3 DNA reads TGTGCCGTCAAAGGGACCGCGACCGGCACTGAAGCTTTCTTT. Its translation: CAVKGTATGTEAFF.

The sample holds a few counts of this clone. The chain employs TRBV16 and TRBJ2-7; perhaps TRBD2 as D (7 bases). The ends were cut back, 2 bases at V and 2 bases at J, with 10 bases in the middle. Germline CDR1 is KGHSY and CDR2 is FQNENV. This CDR3 contains 14 residues. CDR3 nucleotides: TGTGCCAGCAGCCAACGGGGGGCTGCCTACGAGCAGTACTTC. It codes for CASSQRGAAYEQYF.

This clone appeared a single time. The chain couples TRBV5-1 to TRBJ2-2; D gene ambiguous. The CDR3 runs 15 residues. From germline, CDR1 is SGHRS and CDR2 YFSETQ. Trimming removed 1 base from V and 3 bases from J, with 10 bases in between. In DNA, the CDR3 is TGCGCCAGCAGCTTGCAAGAGGTCGACACCGGGGAGCTGTTTTTT. The encoded protein is CASSLQEVDTGELFF.

V is TRBV7-2 and J is TRBJ2-7, with D possibly being TRBD2 (7 bases). The V and J ends lost 5 bases and 0 bases respectively, with 14 bases between them. The germline CDR1 and CDR2 sequences are SGHTA and FQGNSA. The CDR3 totals 15 residues. The CDR3 is CASSAQGGGSYEQYF. The CDR3 DNA reads TGTGCCAGCAGCGCACAGGGAGGGGGCTCCTACGAGCAGTACTTC.

The rearrangement joins TRBV30 to TRBJ2-1; 12 positions agree with TRBD2. Germline CDR1 GTSNPN, CDR2 SVGIG (reference sequence). This CDR3 has 17 amino acids. J gave up 7 bases and V 2 bases, and 12 bases lay outside the gene matches. The CDR3 bases are TGTGCCTGGAGTCCCGGTAGGACTAGCGGGATTGAGAATGAGCAGTTCTTC. Translating it yields CAWSPGRTSGIENEQFF. The full variable domain, completed using reference TRBV30 and TRBJ2-1, is SQTIHQWPATLVQPVGSPLSLECTVEGTSNPNLYWYRQAAGRGLQLLFYSVGIGQISSEVPQNLSASRPQDRQFILSSKKLLLSDSGFYLCAWSPGRTSGIENEQFFGPGTRLTVL.

Of note for this clone: The identical CDR3 is also encoded by other nucleotide sequences in the sample. V is TRBV4-3 and J is TRBJ1-1; unclear D gene. CDR3 length equals 13 residues. V shed 0 bases and J shed 4 bases, with 6 bases lying between them. Germline lookup yields CDR1 LGHNA and CDR2 YSLEER. The CDR3: CASSQDRGTEAFF. The CDR3 nucleotides read TGCGCCAGCAGCCAAGATCGGGGCACTGAAGCTTTCTTT.

The chain combines TRBV27 with TRBJ2-3; the match to TRBD2 covers 13 bases. The junction had 9 bases not matched to a gene; V was cut back by 4 bases and J by 5 bases. This CDR3 spans 17 amino acids. Germline V gene lookup returns CDR1 MNHEY and CDR2 SMNVEV (reference sequence). In nucleotides, the CDR3 is TGTGCCAGCAGTTCCCGGGGACTAGCGGGAATTCAAGATACGCAGTATTTT. It translates to CASSSRGLAGIQDTQYF.